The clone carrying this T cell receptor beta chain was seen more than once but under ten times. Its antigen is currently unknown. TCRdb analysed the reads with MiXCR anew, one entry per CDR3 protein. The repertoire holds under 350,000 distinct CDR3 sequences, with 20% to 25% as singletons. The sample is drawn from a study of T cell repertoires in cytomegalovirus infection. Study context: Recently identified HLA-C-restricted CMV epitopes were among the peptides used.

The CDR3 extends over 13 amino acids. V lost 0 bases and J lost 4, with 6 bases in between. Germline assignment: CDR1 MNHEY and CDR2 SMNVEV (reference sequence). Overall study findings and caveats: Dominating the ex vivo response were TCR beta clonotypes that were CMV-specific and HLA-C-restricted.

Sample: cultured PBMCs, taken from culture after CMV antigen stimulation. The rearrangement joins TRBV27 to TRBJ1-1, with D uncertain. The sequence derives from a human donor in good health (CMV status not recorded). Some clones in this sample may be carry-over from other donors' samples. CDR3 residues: CASSLSGSTEAFF. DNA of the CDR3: TGTGCCAGCAGTTTATCAGGATCCACTGAAGCTTTCTTT.